The T cell receptor beta chain under discussion was sequenced for a study of patients and donors after allogeneic stem cell transplantation. TCRdb reprocessed the RT-PCR reads via MiXCR and lists one record per CDR3 protein. The profile covers roughly 230,000 distinct CDR3 sequences, with over 12% appearing a single time and approximately 10% taken by the ten largest. Germline trimming cut 5 bases from V and 1 base from J; bases unmatched to any gene: 5. CDR1 and CDR2 (germline): LNHDA, SQIVND (reference sequence). The CDR3 extends over 15 amino acids. The chain is built from TRBV19 and TRBJ1-1, with 9 bases matching TRBD1. The source is a human donor who was either an allogeneic HSCT recipient or a stem cell or donor lymphocyte infusion donor (not recorded which). It is not recorded whose cells these are; they may come from a transplant donor. The sample consisted of blood, either unsorted or a sorted T cell fraction (not recorded which). DNA for the CDR3: TGTGCCAGTAGTGGAATGACAGGGGGGAACACTGAAGCTTTCTTT. This encodes CASSGMTGGNTEAFF.